The 14 T cell receptor beta chains listed next were all sequenced from one sample in a study of T cells after posttransplantation cyclophosphamide. Libraries were prepared by immunoSEQ multiplex PCR; TCRdb keeps only in-frame clonotypes and omits some of them. The specimen has roughly 42,000 clones, none found just once. The sequenced sample consisted of PBMCs. The receptors originated from a woman in her fifties or sixties in good health and a related stem cell transplant donor.

The J gene is TRBJ2-3, the V gene TRBV6-1, with 9 bases identical to TRBD1. Germline assignment: CDR1 MNHNS and CDR2 SASEGT. V lost 7 bases and J lost 7; bases outside the gene matches: 9. The CDR3 extends over 14 amino acids. CDR3 residues: CASTLDRGGNTQYF. CDR3 sequence (DNA): TGTGCCAGCACCTTGGACAGGGGTGGTAATACGCAGTATTTT.

Many counts were recorded for this clone. The chain has TRBV4-3 and TRBJ2-4; maybe TRBD1 (6 bases). Germline V gene lookup returns CDR1 LGHNA and CDR2 YSLEER. Trimming removed 2 bases at V and 7 bases at J, with 12 bases between. The CDR3 contains 14 residues. CDR3 DNA sequence: TGCGCCAGCAGCCAATACGAGGGGGAGAACATTCAGTACTTC. This translates into CASSQYEGENIQYF.

This clone was observed at least ten times. This chain uses TRBV28 with TRBJ1-3; no clear D gene. The CDR3 is made up of 16 amino acids. Germline loops: CDR1 MDHEN, CDR2 SYDVKM. The V and J ends lost 10 bases and 0 bases respectively, with 19 bases between them. The chain's CDR3 is CATETAAGHSGNTIYF. For the CDR3, the DNA is TGTGCCACCGAAACCGCAGCTGGGCACTCTGGAAACACCATATATTTT.

This clone was observed at least ten times. This rearrangement joins TRBV18 to TRBJ1-1; 7 nucleotides agree with TRBD1. The trim removed 7 bases at V and 1 base at J, leaving 6 bases unmatched. Germline CDR1 and CDR2: KGHSH and LQKENI. The CDR3 is made up of 14 amino acids. The CDR3 is CASLQGTANTEAFF. The CDR3 nucleotides read TGTGCCAGCTTACAGGGGACGGCGAACACTGAAGCTTTCTTT.

Many counts were recorded for this clone. J is TRBJ1-1 and V is TRBV28; D perhaps matches TRBD1 (5 bases). The CDR3 consists of 13 residues. Trimming took off 6 bases at V and 4 bases at J, with 12 bases between the two ends. Looked up from germline, CDR1 is MDHEN and CDR2 is SYDVKM. The CDR3 DNA reads as TGTGCCAGCAGCCCCAGGGTAGGCACTGAAGCTTTCTTT. The encoded protein is CASSPRVGTEAFF.

The sample holds many counts of this clone. The chain is built from TRBV10-3 and TRBJ1-6; tentatively, D is TRBD1 (5 bases). There are 15 residues in the CDR3. Trimming took off 0 bases at V and 7 bases at J, with 10 bases between the two ends. Germline CDR1 is ENHRY and CDR2 is SYGVKD. The CDR3 protein is CAISESAGNNSPLHF. In nucleotides, the CDR3 is TGTGCCATCAGTGAGTCGGCAGGGAACAATTCACCCCTCCACTTT.

This clone showed up many times. The V gene is TRBV13, the J gene TRBJ1-3; 8 bases line up with TRBD1. Germline trimming cut 5 bases from V and 8 bases from J; bases unmatched to any gene: 14. The germline V gene encodes CDR1 PRHDT and CDR2 FYEKMQ (reference sequence). The CDR3 is 16 amino acids. The CDR3 sequence is CASSPAGTGPGDTIYF. As DNA, the CDR3 is TGTGCCAGCAGCCCAGCAGGGACAGGCCCGGGGGACACCATATATTTT.

This clone was detected ten times or more. This chain connects TRBV18 to TRBJ1-4, with D perhaps TRBD1 (5 bases). In germline, CDR1 is KGHSH, CDR2 LQKENI. This CDR3 spans 14 amino acids. The V gene lost 5 bases and the J gene lost 6 bases, with 13 bases spanning the gap. CDR3 amino acids: CASSSNGGDEKLFF. CDR3 DNA sequence: TGTGCCAGCTCATCTAACGGGGGGGATGAAAAACTGTTTTTT.

This clone was picked up many times. V usage is TRBV19 and J usage is TRBJ2-7; 7 bases fit TRBD1. Germline V gene sequence: CDR1 LNHDA, CDR2 SQIVND (reference sequence). The CDR3 runs to 15 residues. V gave up 1 base and J gave up 1 base; unmatched junction bases: 4. Here the CDR3 DNA reads TGTGCCAGTAGTATAGGTAGACAGGGTTCCTACGAGCAGTACTTC. Translated, it gives CASSIGRQGSYEQYF.

This clone has at least ten counts. V usage is TRBV7-2 and J usage is TRBJ2-7; D call uncertain. CDR3 length: 12 residues. The ends were cut back, 6 bases at V and 3 bases at J, with 9 bases in the middle. CDR1 and CDR2 (germline): SGHTA, FQGNSA. DNA of the CDR3: TGTGCCAGCAGTCAAGCTGGCTACGAGCAGTACTTC. Translating it yields CASSQAGYEQYF. Full variable domain (rest looked up from reference TRBV7-2 and TRBJ2-7): GAGVSQSPSNKVTEKGKDVELRCDPISGHTALYWYRQSLGQGLEFLIYFQGNSAPDKSGLPSDRFSAERTGGSVSTLTIQRTQQEDSAVYLCASSQAGYEQYFGPGTRLTVT.

This clone was seen at least ten times. The chain employs TRBV13 and TRBJ1-6; 8 bases line up with TRBD1. The CDR3 contains 15 residues. The V gene end was trimmed by 2 bases and the J gene end by 10 bases; junction bases not matched to a gene: 7. Germline V gene data show CDR1 as PRHDT and CDR2 as FYEKMQ (reference sequence). The CDR3 nucleotides read TGTGCCAGCAGCTTACGGACAGGGATTGAGTCACCCCTCCACTTT. Residues: CASSLRTGIESPLHF.

This clone was counted ten times or more. The chain has TRBV7-9 and TRBJ1-5, with no clear D. Trimming took 1 base from V and 2 from J, leaving 15 bases between them. Germline V gene sequence: CDR1 SEHNR, CDR2 FQNEAQ (reference sequence). This CDR3 has 17 residues. The CDR3 DNA follows: TGTGCCAGCAGCTTAGGGGTTGAGGCTTCTGGCAATCAGCCCCAGCATTTT. Amino acid sequence: CASSLGVEASGNQPQHF.

This clone was seen more than once but under ten times. The chain couples TRBV5-1 to TRBJ2-5, with 7 bases matching TRBD1. Looked up from germline, CDR1 is SGHRS and CDR2 is YFSETQ. The CDR3 has 14 residues. The junction had 4 bases not matched to a gene; V was cut back by 0 bases and J by 5 bases. CDR3 DNA: TGCGCCAGCAGCTTGGCCGACAGGGAGGAGACCCAGTACTTC. Amino acids: CASSLADREETQYF.

This clone has ten or more counts. The V and J genes are TRBV9 and TRBJ2-3; D is perhaps TRBD1 (6 bases). Germline V gives CDR1 SGDLS, CDR2 YYNGEE. The CDR3 loop spans 17 amino acids. Trimming pared 0 bases from V and 0 bases from J, leaving 14 bases between. The DNA for the CDR3 is TGTGCCAGCAGCGTAGGGGCGGTTCAGGGGAGCACAGATACGCAGTATTTT. It translates to CASSVGAVQGSTDTQYF.